The 20 T cell receptor beta chains below were found in one sample sequenced in a study of blood T cell repertoires in COVID-19. Clones were sequenced by immunoSEQ multiplex PCR, and TCRdb holds only the in-frame ones, with some missing. Among some 120,000 clones listed, 60% to 85% were seen once. Sequencing input: peripheral blood. The receptors originated from a human donor with acute or convalescent COVID-19. The donor label of this sample is uncertain.

The V and J genes are TRBV7-9 and TRBJ1-2; perhaps TRBD1 as D (6 bases). Trimming left V 5 bases short and J 4 bases short, with 23 bases between. The CDR3 extends over 17 amino acids. CDR1 SEHNR and CDR2 FQNEAQ come from the germline V gene (reference sequence). CDR3 nucleotide sequence: TGTGCCAGCAGCGCCTACAGGGCACTCGAGCCGTCCTATGGCTACACCTTC. This gives the protein CASSAYRALEPSYGYTF.

CDR3 protein: CASRPSGPGANVLTF. In nucleotides, the CDR3 is TGCGCCAGCAGACCGTCAGGGCCCGGGGCCAACGTCCTGACTTTC. This rearrangement joins TRBV5-1 to TRBJ2-6, with D tentatively TRBD1 (5 bases). Trimming cost V 5 bases and J 4 bases, with 13 bases left between them. Per germline, CDR1 SGHRS and CDR2 YFSETQ. This CDR3 region has 15 residues.

This clone is labeled medium-sized. The CDR3 here is CAWSRLRDTSYGYTF. In DNA, the CDR3 is TGTGCCTGGAGTCGCTTACGGGACACCTCCTATGGCTACACCTTC. The chain combines TRBV30 with TRBJ1-2; D is perhaps TRBD1 (6 bases). Trimming left V 2 bases short and J 4 bases short, with 17 bases between. Per the germline V gene, CDR1 is GTSNPN and CDR2 is SVGIG (reference sequence). CDR3 length equals 15 residues.

This clone was detected only once. The V and J genes are TRBV19 and TRBJ1-1; D uncertain. The CDR3 covers 15 residues. The V end lost 7 bases, the J end lost 5 bases, and 20 bases lay between the germline ends. Germline values: CDR1 LNHDA, CDR2 SQIVND (reference sequence). CDR3 in DNA: TGTGCCAGTAACGGACTGCCCCGGATGAGGACTGAAGCTTTCTTT. Its protein is CASNGLPRMRTEAFF.

This chain links TRBV6-5 with TRBJ2-5, with 7 bases fitting TRBD1. Germline V gene lookup returns CDR1 MNHEY and CDR2 SVGAGI. This CDR3 contains 15 residues. With V trimmed by 5 bases and J by 4 bases, 10 bases remained unmatched. The CDR3 DNA sequence: TGTGCCAGCAGTAACCGCGACAGGGCCCGAGAGACCCAGTACTTC. It translates to CASSNRDRARETQYF.

The count of this clone is one. This sequence joins TRBV5-1 and TRBJ1-5; D is ambiguous. V shed 4 bases and J shed 2 bases, with 7 bases lying between them. Germline V gives CDR1 SGHRS, CDR2 YFSETQ. The CDR3 consists of 13 residues. The chain's CDR3 is CASSPGGNQPQHF. The CDR3 nucleotides are TGCGCCAGCAGCCCGGGTGGCAATCAGCCCCAGCATTTT.

This chain connects TRBV29-1 to TRBJ1-5; no clear D gene. Germline V gives CDR1 SQVTM, CDR2 ANQGSEA. The CDR3 covers 13 residues. V was clipped by 4 bases and J by 4 bases, with 11 bases between them. Written as DNA, the CDR3 is TGCAGCGTTGTTGAGGCACTGAATCAGCCCCAGCATTTT. This gives the protein CSVVEALNQPQHF.

This clone was found once. The rearrangement joins TRBV10-3 to TRBJ1-2; the match to TRBD1 covers 11 bases. CDR3 length: 14 residues. Trimming took 8 bases from V and 5 from J; bases not matched to a gene: 7. From germline, CDR1 is ENHRY and CDR2 SYGVKD. The CDR3 sequence: CAIAGTGGSYGYTF. The CDR3 DNA reads TGTGCCATCGCAGGGACAGGGGGTAGTTATGGCTACACCTTC.

The chain couples TRBV28 to TRBJ1-2, with 7 positions matching TRBD1. The CDR3 spans 13 residues. V shed 7 bases, J shed 4 bases, and the junction held 6 bases outside the gene matches. The germline V gene has CDR1 MDHEN and CDR2 SYDVKM. The CDR3 sequence: CASKPGQTYGYTF. The CDR3 bases are TGTGCCAGCAAGCCGGGACAGACCTATGGCTACACCTTC.

This chain uses TRBV15 with TRBJ1-2; 7 nucleotides agree with TRBD1. Trimming at V came to 0 bases and at J to 7 bases, leaving 5 bases not matched to a gene. The germline CDR1 and CDR2 sequences are LNHNV and YYDKDF (reference sequence). This CDR3 has 14 amino acids. The CDR3 sequence: CATSREQNRGGYTF. The CDR3 DNA is TGTGCCACCAGCAGAGAGCAGAACAGGGGTGGCTACACCTTC. Supplemented by reference TRBV15 and TRBJ1-2, the full variable domain reads DAMVIQNPRYQVTQFGKPVTLSCSQTLNHNVMYWYQQKSSQAPKLLFHYYDKDFNNEADTPDNFQSRRPNTSFCFLDIRSPGLGDTAMYLCATSREQNRGGYTFGSGTRLTVV.

A few counts support this clone. This chain joins TRBV29-1 and TRBJ2-2, with 7 bases fitting TRBD1. Per germline, CDR1 SQVTM and CDR2 ANQGSEA. This CDR3 is 14 amino acids long. V was clipped by 6 bases and J by 1 base; unmatched bases: 5. The CDR3 spells CSVGRQGNTGELFF. CDR3 bases: TGCAGCGTGGGTCGACAGGGGAACACCGGGGAGCTGTTTTTT.

The chain combines TRBV2 with TRBJ2-2, with D perhaps TRBD1 (6 bases). The CDR3 loop spans 14 amino acids. Germline loops: CDR1 SNHLY, CDR2 FYNNEI. The V and J ends lost 5 bases and 4 bases respectively, with 11 bases between them. This CDR3 reads CASSRRTVTGELFF. The CDR3 DNA reads as TGTGCCAGCAGTCGGAGGACAGTCACCGGGGAGCTGTTTTTT.

The genes are TRBV7-9 and TRBJ2-3, with D tentatively TRBD2 (5 bases). Germline CDR1 and CDR2: SEHNR and FQNEAQ (reference sequence). CDR3 length: 14 amino acids. V dropped 6 bases and J dropped 5 bases, with 15 bases sitting between them. The CDR3 loop is CASRPDWERDTQYF. The CDR3 DNA sequence: TGTGCCAGCAGACCGGACTGGGAGAGAGATACGCAGTATTTT. Combining the CDR3 with reference TRBV7-9 and TRBJ2-3 gives the whole variable domain DTGVSQNPRHKITKRGQNVTFRCDPISEHNRLYWYRQTLGQGPEFLTYFQNEAQLEKSRLLSDRFSAERPKGSFSTLEIQRTEQGDSAMYLCASRPDWERDTQYFGPGTRLTVL.

The V gene is TRBV29-1, the J gene TRBJ1-2; 7 nucleotides align to TRBD1. V shed 6 bases, J shed 7 bases, and the junction held 14 bases outside the gene matches. Germline V lookup: CDR1 SQVTM, CDR2 ANQGSEA. CDR3 size: 14 residues. DNA of the CDR3: TGCAGCGTGCTCCAAGACAGGGCCCTTGTTGGCTACACCTTC. Translation gives CSVLQDRALVGYTF.

The genes are TRBV29-1 and TRBJ2-7; 7 bases line up with TRBD1. The length of the CDR3 is 12 residues. CDR1 is SQVTM, CDR2 ANQGSEA, per germline. With V trimmed by 6 bases and J by 2 bases, 4 bases remained unmatched. Here the CDR3 reads CSVWGTAYEQYF. CDR3 nucleotides: TGCAGCGTATGGGGGACAGCCTACGAGCAGTACTTC.

The V and J genes are TRBV21-1 and TRBJ2-1; the listed D gene, TRBD2, was not tested against the DNA. TRBV21-1 is noted as a pseudogene. This CDR3 is built from 11 residues. CDR3 DNA: TGTGCCGGGACTAGGGTGAATGAGCAGTTCTTC. Its translation is CAGTRVNEQFF.

This clone was counted a few times. The chain joins TRBV10-3 to TRBJ1-1, with 7 bases matching TRBD1. Trimming removed 6 bases from V and 4 bases from J; junction bases left unmatched: 8. Germline V CDR1 and CDR2: ENHRY, SYGVKD. The CDR3 extends over 14 amino acids. The CDR3 DNA is TGTGCCATCAGAGGAGGGGACAGCCTCACTGAAGCTTTCTTT. Its translation: CAIRGGDSLTEAFF.

This rearrangement joins TRBV5-1 to TRBJ2-5, with 13 nucleotides matching TRBD2. The junction had 7 bases not matched to a gene; V was cut back by 3 bases and J by 5 bases. The CDR3 length is 16 residues. Germline lookup yields CDR1 SGHRS and CDR2 YFSETQ. The CDR3 nucleotides read TGCGCCAGCAGCTCGACTAGCGGGGGGCCAGAGGAGACCCAGTACTTC. It yields the protein CASSSTSGGPEETQYF.

CDR3 nucleotides: TGTGCCACCAGTGATCGAGGGGGCTACACCTTC. Translation gives CATSDRGGYTF. This rearrangement joins TRBV24-1 to TRBJ1-2; no clear D. The CDR3 runs to 11 residues. Deletions cut 3 bases from V and 8 bases from J, with 6 bases between. Germline assignment: CDR1 KGHDR and CDR2 SFDVKD.

In its sample, this clone was seen many times. The rearrangement links TRBV2 to TRBJ1-2, with D hard to call. Trimming took 6 bases from V and 4 from J, leaving 12 bases between them. Germline V CDR1 and CDR2: SNHLY, FYNNEI. CDR3 length equals 13 residues. CDR3 in DNA: TGTGCCAGCAGGGCCGACATGAGCTATGGCTACACCTTC. It specifies CASRADMSYGYTF. Full variable domain (outside the CDR3, taken from reference TRBV2 and TRBJ1-2): EPEVTQTPSHQVTQMGQEVILRCVPISNHLYFYWYRQILGQKVEFLVSFYNNEISEKSEIFDDQFSVERPDGSNFTLKIRSTKLEDSAMYFCASRADMSYGYTFGSGTRLTVV.